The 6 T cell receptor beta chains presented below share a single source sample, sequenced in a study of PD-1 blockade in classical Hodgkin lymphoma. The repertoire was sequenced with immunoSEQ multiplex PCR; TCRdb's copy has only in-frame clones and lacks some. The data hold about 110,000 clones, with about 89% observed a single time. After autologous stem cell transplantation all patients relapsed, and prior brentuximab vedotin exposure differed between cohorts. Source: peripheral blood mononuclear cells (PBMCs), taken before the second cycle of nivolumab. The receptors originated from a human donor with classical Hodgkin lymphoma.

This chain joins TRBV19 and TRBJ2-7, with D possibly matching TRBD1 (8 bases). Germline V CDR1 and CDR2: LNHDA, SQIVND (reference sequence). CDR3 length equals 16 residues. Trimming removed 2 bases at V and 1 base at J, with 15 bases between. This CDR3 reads CASSIKGQGLSYEQYF. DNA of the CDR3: TGTGCCAGTAGTATAAAAGGACAGGGACTATCCTACGAGCAGTACTTC.

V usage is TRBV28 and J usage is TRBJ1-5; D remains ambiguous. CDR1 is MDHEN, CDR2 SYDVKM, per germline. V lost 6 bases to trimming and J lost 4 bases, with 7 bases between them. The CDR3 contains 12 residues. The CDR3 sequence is CASSLKNQPQHF. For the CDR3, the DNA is TGTGCCAGCAGCCTTAAAAATCAGCCCCAGCATTTT.

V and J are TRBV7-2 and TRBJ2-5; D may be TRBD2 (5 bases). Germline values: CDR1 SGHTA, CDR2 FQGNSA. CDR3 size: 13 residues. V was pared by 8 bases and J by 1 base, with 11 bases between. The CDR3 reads CASCSGSQETQYF. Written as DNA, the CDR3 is TGTGCCAGCTGCTCGGGATCCCAAGAGACCCAGTACTTC. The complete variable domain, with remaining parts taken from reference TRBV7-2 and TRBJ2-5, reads GAGVSQSPSNKVTEKGKDVELRCDPISGHTALYWYRQSLGQGLEFLIYFQGNSAPDKSGLPSDRFSAERTGGSVSTLTIQRTQQEDSAVYLCASCSGSQETQYFGPGTRLLVL.

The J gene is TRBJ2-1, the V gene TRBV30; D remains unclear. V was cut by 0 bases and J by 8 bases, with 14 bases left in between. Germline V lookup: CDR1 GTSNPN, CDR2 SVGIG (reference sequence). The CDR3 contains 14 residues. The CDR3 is CAWSVHGPVHEQFF. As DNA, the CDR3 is TGTGCCTGGAGTGTACACGGACCCGTCCATGAGCAGTTCTTC.

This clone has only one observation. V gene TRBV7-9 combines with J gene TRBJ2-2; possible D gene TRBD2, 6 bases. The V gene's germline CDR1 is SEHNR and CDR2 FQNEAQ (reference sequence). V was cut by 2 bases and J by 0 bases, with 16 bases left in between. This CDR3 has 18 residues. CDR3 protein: CASSLLVSAGSNTGELFF. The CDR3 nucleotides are TGTGCCAGCAGCTTACTAGTTTCCGCGGGGTCGAACACCGGGGAGCTGTTTTTT.

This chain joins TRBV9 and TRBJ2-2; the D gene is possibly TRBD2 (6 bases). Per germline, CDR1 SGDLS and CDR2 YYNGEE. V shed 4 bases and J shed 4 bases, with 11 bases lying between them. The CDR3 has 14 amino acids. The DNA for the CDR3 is TGTGCCAGCAGCTCTCACGGGGGCACCGGGGAGCTGTTTTTT. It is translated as CASSSHGGTGELFF.